This T cell receptor (beta chain) was sequenced during a study of cytomegalovirus exposure and HLA in healthy donors. This clone was observed a handful of times. The antigen is unknown. PCR primers comprised 60 Vbeta and 13 Jbeta primers. Per the original methods: The count from a later analysis was about 80 million unique TCR beta chains, some 9.9 million of them shared. TCRdb keeps only in-frame clones here, not all; method: immunoSEQ multiplex PCR. V, J and clone size derive from that table, while D and trimming were established from the DNA sequence. The sample has under 150,000 clones, around 80% seen once. Study-level points and caveats: A likely sequencing artifact accounted for one observed cluster of highly shared sequence variants. Confirmation was obtained in vitro that a few CMV-associated chains are specific for CMV antigens. Other equally common chains were less clonally expanded than HLA-associated TCR beta chains, a later analysis showed.

The CDR3 consists of 15 residues. J is TRBJ2-3 and V is TRBV21-1; TRBD2, as called in the table, went unchecked against the DNA. TRBV21-1 is an annotated pseudogene. Sequenced input: PBMCs. The TCR originated in a man aged 30-40 years in good health and CMV-seropositive. The CDR3 DNA sequence: TGTGCCAGCAGCAAAAAGCGCGCCATAACAGATACGCAGTATTTT. Its translation: CASSKKRAITDTQYF.